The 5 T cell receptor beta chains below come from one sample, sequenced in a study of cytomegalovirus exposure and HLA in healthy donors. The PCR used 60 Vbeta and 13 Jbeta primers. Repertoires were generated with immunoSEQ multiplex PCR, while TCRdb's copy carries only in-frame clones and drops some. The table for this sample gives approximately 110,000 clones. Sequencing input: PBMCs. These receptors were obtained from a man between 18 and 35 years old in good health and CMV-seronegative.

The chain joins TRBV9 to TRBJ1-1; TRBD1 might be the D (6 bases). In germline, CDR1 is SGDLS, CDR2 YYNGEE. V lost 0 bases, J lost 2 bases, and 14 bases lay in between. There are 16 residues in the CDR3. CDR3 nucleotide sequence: TGTGCCAGCAGCGTAGGGGGAACAGGGCGAAACACTGAAGCTTTCTTT. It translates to CASSVGGTGRNTEAFF.

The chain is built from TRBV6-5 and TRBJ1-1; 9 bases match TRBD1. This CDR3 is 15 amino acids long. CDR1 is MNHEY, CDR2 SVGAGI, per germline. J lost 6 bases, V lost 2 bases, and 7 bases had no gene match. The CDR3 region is CASSYLGQGYPEAFF. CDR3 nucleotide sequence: TGTGCCAGCAGTTACCTTGGACAGGGGTACCCTGAAGCTTTCTTT.

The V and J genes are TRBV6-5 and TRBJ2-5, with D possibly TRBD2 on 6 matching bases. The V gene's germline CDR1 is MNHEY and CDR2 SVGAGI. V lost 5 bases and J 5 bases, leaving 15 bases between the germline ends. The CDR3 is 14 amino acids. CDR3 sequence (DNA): TGTGCCAGCAGTACCGGGGGAGGTTGGGAGACCCAGTACTTC. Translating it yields CASSTGGGWETQYF.

CDR3 region: CASSERGAGRAEAFF. CDR3 coding DNA: TGTGCCAGCAGTGAAAGAGGGGCAGGGAGGGCTGAAGCTTTCTTT. This chain connects TRBV6-1 to TRBJ1-1; a possible D gene is TRBD1 (5 bases). Germline lookup yields CDR1 MNHNS and CDR2 SASEGT. V lost 2 bases to trimming and J lost 6 bases, with 16 bases between them. The CDR3 is 15 residues long.

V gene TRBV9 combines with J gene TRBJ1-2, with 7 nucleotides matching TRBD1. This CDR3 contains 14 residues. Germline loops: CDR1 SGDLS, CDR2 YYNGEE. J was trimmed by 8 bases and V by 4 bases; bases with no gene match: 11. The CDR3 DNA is TGTGCCAGCAGCCCAGAGACAGGGCCCAGAGGCTACACCTTC. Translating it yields CASSPETGPRGYTF.